This is a list of T cell receptor beta chains from one sample in a study of identical twins. MiXCR, applied by TCRdb to the 5' RACE reads, yields one record per CDR3 protein. The sample has 1.5 million to 2 million distinct CDR3 sequences, about 32% seen once; the top ten hold approximately 0.29%. The sequenced sample was cord blood. Source of these receptors: a newborn girl in good health. CDR3s include the opening cysteine and the closing phenylalanine or tryptophan. The order of the fields is V gene, J gene, D gene, clone size, CDR3 protein, CDR3 DNA. The D gene is left open where the match is weak. Rows give clone size only sometimes, using once, few, many, or a class for an expanded clone.

TRBV29-1,TRBJ2-7,-,many,CSVDTGRSSYEQYF,TGCAGCGTTGACACGGGACGTAGCTCCTACGAGCAGTACTTC
TRBV20-1,TRBJ2-5,TRBD2,-,CSASGGGKTQYF,TGCAGTGCTAGTGGGGGGGGAAAGACCCAGTACTTC
TRBV5-1,TRBJ2-5,-,-,CASSLGAEYNEQYF,TGCGCCAGCAGCTTGGGAGCTGAATACAATGAGCAGTACTTC
TRBV27,TRBJ2-6,-,-,CASSLLFRGWLSGANVLTF,TGTGCCAGCAGTTTACTGTTTAGGGGGTGGCTCTCTGGGGCCAACGTCCTGACTTTC
TRBV28,TRBJ2-1,-,few,CASSSRYRGEQFF,TGTGCCAGCAGTTCCCGCTATCGAGGAGAGCAGTTCTTC
TRBV3-1,TRBJ2-1,TRBD2,-,CASSHGVLLAGRNEQFF,TGTGCCAGCAGCCACGGGGTTTTATTAGCGGGTCGAAATGAGCAGTTCTTC
TRBV14,TRBJ2-5,TRBD2,-,CASSQEGLGQETQYF,TGTGCCAGCAGCCAAGAGGGACTAGGGCAAGAGACCCAGTACTTC
TRBV12-3/TRBV12-4,TRBJ2-7,-,-,CASSLVESSYEQYF,TGTGCCAGCAGTTTAGTGGAGAGCTCCTACGAGCAGTACTTC
TRBV6-6,TRBJ2-3,-,-,CAIRGRPHTDTQYF,TGTGCCATCAGAGGACGTCCTCACACAGATACGCAGTATTTT
TRBV2,TRBJ2-7,-,few,CASSSQGTHEQYF,TGTGCCAGCAGTTCACAGGGTACCCACGAGCAGTACTTC
TRBV28,TRBJ2-7,TRBD1,-,CASSLFGTGISYEQYF,TGTGCCAGCAGTTTATTCGGGACAGGGATCTCCTACGAGCAGTACTTC
TRBV9,TRBJ2-7,TRBD2,few,CASSPSGEYNEQYF,TGTGCCAGCAGCCCTAGCGGAGAATACAATGAGCAGTACTTC
TRBV5-1,TRBJ1-3,-,-,CASSLVVLGTGNTIYF,TGCGCCAGCAGCTTGGTGGTTTTAGGGACTGGAAACACCATATATTTT
TRBV6-1,TRBJ2-5,-,-,CASSEAHRLETQYF,TGTGCCAGCAGTGAAGCCCACAGATTAGAGACCCAGTACTTC